This TCR beta chain was documented in a study of cytomegalovirus exposure and HLA in healthy donors. In the study overall: An earlier analysis found under 130 million unique TCR beta sequences from about 190 million T cells. Overall study findings and caveats: Certain indistinguishable V segments, among them TRBV6-2 and TRBV6-3, were excluded. The study labeled 150 or so TCR beta chains cytomegalovirus-associated. About 87% or about 30% of the time was how often most TCR beta V segments were productive, according to an earlier analysis.

This clone was counted once. Antigen unknown. PCR was performed using 60 Vbeta and 13 Jbeta primers. The repertoire was sequenced with immunoSEQ multiplex PCR; TCRdb's copy has only in-frame clones and lacks some. The sample holds 150,000 or so clones, roughly 76% seen once. The length of the CDR3 is 13 residues. Germline CDR1 reads KGHSH; CDR2 reads LQKENI. V trimming: 4 bases; J trimming: 6 bases; junction bases outside the gene matches: 2. The source material was PBMCs. The genes are TRBV18 and TRBJ1-2; 10 nucleotides align to TRBD1. This receptor was taken from a woman younger than 30 in good health and CMV-seropositive. The chain's CDR3 is CASSLTGGNGYTF. DNA for the CDR3: TGTGCCAGCTCACTGACAGGGGGCAATGGCTACACCTTC.